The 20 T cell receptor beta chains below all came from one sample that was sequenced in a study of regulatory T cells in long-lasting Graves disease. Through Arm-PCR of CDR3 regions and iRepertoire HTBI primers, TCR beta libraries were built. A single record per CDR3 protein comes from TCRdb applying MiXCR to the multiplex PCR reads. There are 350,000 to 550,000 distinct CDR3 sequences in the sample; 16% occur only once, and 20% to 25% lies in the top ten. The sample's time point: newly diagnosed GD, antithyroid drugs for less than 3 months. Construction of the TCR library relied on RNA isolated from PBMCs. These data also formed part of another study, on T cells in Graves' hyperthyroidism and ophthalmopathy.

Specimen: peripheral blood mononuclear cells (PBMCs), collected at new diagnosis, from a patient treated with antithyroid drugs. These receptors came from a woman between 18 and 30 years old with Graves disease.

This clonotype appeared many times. This chain's CDR3 is CASSSRLARGEQYF. The DNA for the CDR3 is TGTGCCAGCAGTTCTCGACTAGCACGCGGCGAGCAGTACTTC. V gene TRBV27 combines with J gene TRBJ2-7; 7 bases fit TRBD2. This CDR3 comprises 14 residues. From germline, CDR1 is MNHEY and CDR2 SMNVEV (reference sequence). Trimming cost V 4 bases and J 6 bases; bases outside gene matches: 9.

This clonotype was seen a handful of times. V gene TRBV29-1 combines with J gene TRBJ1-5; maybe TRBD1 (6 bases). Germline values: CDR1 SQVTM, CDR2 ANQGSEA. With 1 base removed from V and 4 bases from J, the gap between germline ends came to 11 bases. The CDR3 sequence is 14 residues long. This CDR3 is CSVEVGGGNQPQHF. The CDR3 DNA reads TGCAGCGTTGAAGTAGGGGGGGGGAATCAGCCCCAGCATTTT.

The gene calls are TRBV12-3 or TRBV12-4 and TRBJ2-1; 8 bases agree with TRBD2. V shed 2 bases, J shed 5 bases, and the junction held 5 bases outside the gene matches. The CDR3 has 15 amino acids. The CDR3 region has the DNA TGTGCCAGCAGTTTATTCGGGACTAGTAACAATGAGCAGTTCTTC. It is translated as CASSLFGTSNNEQFF.

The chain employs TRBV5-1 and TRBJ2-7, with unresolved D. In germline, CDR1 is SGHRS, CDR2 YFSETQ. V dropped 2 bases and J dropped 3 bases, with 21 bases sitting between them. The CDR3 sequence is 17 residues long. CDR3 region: CASSLDPGGSVIYEQYF. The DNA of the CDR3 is TGCGCCAGCAGCTTAGACCCCGGTGGCAGTGTTATCTACGAGCAGTACTTC. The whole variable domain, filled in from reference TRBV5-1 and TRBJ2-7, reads KAGVTQTPRYLIKTRGQQVTLSCSPISGHRSVSWYQQTPGQGLQFLFEYFSETQRNKGNFPGRFSGRQFSNSRSEMNVSTLELGDSALYLCASSLDPGGSVIYEQYFGPGTRLTVT.

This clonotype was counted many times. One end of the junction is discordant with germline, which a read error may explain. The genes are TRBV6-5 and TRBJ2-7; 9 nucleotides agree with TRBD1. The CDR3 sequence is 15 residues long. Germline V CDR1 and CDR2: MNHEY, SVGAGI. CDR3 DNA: TGTGCCAGCAGCTACTCCGGGACAGGGCGATACGAGCAGTACTTC. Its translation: CASSYSGTGRYEQYF.

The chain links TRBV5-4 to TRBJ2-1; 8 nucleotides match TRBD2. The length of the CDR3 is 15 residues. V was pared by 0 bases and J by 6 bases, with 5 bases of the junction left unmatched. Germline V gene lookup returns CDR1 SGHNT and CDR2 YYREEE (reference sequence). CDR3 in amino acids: CASSLVAGPRNEQFF. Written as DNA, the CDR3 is TGTGCCAGCAGCTTGGTAGCGGGACCACGCAATGAGCAGTTCTTC.

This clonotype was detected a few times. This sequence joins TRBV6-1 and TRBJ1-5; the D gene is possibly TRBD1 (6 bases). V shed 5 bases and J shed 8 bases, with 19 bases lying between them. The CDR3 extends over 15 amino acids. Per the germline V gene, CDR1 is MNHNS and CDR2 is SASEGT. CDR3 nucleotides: TGTGCCAGCAGTCTCCGGGGGGGGCGGCGGGAGCCCCAGCATTTT. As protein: CASSLRGGRREPQHF.

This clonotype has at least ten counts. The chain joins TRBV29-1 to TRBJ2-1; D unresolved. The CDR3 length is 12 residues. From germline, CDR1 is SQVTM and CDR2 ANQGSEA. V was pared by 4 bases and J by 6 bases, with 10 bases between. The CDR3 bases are TGCAGCGTTGTCTTGGAGAGCAATGAGCAGTTCTTC. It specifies CSVVLESNEQFF.

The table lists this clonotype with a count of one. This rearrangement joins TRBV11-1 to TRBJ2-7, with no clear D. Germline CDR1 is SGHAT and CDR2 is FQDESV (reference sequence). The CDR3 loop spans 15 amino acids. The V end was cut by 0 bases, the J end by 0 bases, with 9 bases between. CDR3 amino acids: CASSLAGIVSYEQYF. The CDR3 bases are TGTGCCAGCAGCTTAGCGGGGATCGTCTCCTACGAGCAGTACTTC.

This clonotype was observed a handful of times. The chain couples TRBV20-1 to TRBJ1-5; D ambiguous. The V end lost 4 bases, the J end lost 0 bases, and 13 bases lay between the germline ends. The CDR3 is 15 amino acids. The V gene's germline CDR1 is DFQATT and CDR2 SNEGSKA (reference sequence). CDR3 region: CSANDIWYSNQPQHF. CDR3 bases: TGCAGTGCTAACGATATTTGGTATAGCAATCAGCCCCAGCATTTT.

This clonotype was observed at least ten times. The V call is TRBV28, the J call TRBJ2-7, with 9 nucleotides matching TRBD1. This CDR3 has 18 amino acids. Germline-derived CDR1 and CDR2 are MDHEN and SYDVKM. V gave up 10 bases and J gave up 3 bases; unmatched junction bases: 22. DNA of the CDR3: TGTGCCACCAATGGATTATGGAAAAGACAGGGGGTCATCTACGAGCAGTACTTC. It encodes CATNGLWKRQGVIYEQYF.

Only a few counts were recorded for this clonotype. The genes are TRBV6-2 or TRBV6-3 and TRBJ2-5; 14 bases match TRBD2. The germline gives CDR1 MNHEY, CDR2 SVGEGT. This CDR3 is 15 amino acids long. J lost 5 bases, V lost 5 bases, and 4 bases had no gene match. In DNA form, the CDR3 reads TGTGCCAGCAGTCAGACTAGCGGGAGGGCGGAGACCCAGTACTTC. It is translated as CASSQTSGRAETQYF.

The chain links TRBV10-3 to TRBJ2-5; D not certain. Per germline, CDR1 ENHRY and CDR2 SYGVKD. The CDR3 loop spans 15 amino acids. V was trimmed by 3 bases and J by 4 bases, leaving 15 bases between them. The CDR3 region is CAISERIHLAETQYF. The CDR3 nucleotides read TGTGCCATCAGTGAAAGGATACACTTGGCAGAGACCCAGTACTTC.

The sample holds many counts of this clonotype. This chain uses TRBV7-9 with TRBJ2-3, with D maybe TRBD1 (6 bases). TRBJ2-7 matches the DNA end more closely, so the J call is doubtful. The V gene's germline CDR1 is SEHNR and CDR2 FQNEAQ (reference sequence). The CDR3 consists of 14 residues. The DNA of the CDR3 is TGTGCCAGCAGCTCGATACAGGGAACCTACGAGCAGTACTTC. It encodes CASSSIQGTYEQYF.

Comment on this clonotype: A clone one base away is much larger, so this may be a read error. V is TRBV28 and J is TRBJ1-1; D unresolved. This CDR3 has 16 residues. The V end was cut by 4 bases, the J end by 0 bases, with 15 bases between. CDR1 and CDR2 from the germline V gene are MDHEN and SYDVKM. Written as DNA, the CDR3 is TGTGCCAGCAGTTCACTCGGCAGAAGCATGAACACTGAAGCTTTCTTT. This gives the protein CASSSLGRSMNTEAFF. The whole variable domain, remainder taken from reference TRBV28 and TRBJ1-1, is DVKVTQSSRYLVKRTGEKVFLECVQDMDHENMFWYRQDPGLGLRLIYFSYDVKMKEKGDIPEGYSVSREKKERFSLILESASTNQTSMYLCASSSLGRSMNTEAFFGQGTRLTVV.

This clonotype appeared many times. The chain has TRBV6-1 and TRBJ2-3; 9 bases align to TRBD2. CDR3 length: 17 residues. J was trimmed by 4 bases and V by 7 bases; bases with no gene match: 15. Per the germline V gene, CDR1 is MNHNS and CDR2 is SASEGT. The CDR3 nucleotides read TGTGCCAGCACCCCCTCGTGGCTAGCGGGACAGCCAGATACGCAGTATTTT. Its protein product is CASTPSWLAGQPDTQYF.

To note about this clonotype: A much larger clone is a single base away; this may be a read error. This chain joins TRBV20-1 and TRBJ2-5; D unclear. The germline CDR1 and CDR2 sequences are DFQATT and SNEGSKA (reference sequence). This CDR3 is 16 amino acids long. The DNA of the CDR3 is TGCAGTGCTAATGGGCTAGAAGACGGGTACCAAAAGACCCAGTACTTC. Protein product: CSANGLEDGYQKTQYF.

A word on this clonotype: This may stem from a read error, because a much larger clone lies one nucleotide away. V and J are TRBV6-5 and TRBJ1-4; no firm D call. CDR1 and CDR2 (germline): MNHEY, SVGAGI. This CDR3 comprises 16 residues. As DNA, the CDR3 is TGTGCCAGCAGTTACTCTGGTACCGCAACTAATGAAAAACTGCTTTTT. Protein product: CASSYSGTATNEKLLF.

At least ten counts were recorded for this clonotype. The chain's CDR3 is CASSSITPGLGADTQYF. DNA of the CDR3: TGTGCCAGCAGCTCCATCACACCGGGACTAGGCGCAGATACGCAGTATTTT. The rearrangement links TRBV28 to TRBJ2-3; 8 bases map to TRBD2. With V trimmed by 6 bases and J by 4 bases, 15 bases remained unmatched. The CDR3 covers 17 residues. Germline values: CDR1 MDHEN, CDR2 SYDVKM.

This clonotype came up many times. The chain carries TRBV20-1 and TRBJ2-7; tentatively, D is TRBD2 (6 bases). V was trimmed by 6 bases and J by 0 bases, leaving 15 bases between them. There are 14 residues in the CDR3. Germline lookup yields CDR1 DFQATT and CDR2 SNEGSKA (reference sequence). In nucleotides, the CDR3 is TGCAGTGCCCGAAGCGGAGGGGACTCCTACGAGCAGTACTTC. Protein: CSARSGGDSYEQYF.